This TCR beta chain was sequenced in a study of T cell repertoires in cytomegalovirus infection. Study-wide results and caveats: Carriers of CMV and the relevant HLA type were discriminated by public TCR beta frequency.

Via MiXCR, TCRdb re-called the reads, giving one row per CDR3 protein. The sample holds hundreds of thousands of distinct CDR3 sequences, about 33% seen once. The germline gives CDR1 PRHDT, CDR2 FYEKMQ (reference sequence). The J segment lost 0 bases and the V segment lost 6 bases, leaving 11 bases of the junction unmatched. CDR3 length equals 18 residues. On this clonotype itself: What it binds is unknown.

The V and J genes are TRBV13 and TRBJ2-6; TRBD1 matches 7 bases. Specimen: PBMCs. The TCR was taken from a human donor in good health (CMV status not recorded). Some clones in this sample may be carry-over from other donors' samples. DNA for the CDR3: TGTGCCAGCAGAGCCACCGGGACAGTCCCCTCTGGGGCCAACGTCCTGACTTTC. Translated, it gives CASRATGTVPSGANVLTF. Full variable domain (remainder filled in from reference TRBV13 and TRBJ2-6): AAGVIQSPRHLIKEKRETATLKCYPIPRHDTVYWYQQGPGQDPQFLISFYEKMQSDKGSIPDRFSAQQFSDYHSELNMSSLELGDSALYFCASRATGTVPSGANVLTFGAGSRLTVL.